This T cell receptor beta chain was recovered during a study of tissue T cells after allogeneic stem cell transplantation. General study results and limits: Which tissue TCRs were alloreactive or antigen-specific was not determined. Some clones might be persisting host cells. Anatomically similar tissues had similar TCR repertoires within each patient. Motif-based clustering found tissue-specific repertoire signatures shared across patients, though few clones were shared.

Germline V gene data show CDR1 as KGHPV and CDR2 as FQNQEV (reference sequence). CDR3 size: 13 residues. The V gene lost 9 bases and the J gene lost 0 bases, with 12 bases spanning the gap. Note on this clone: Its target is not known. Mouse gene names apply. Sequencing ends 1 residue short of the CDR3 end; the germline J gene provides the rest.

Time point specified: mouse harvest day 7 after allogeneic transplant. Each mouse received 10^7 T-cell-depleted marrow cells plus 10^6 splenic CD5+ T cells by tail vein. The method was immunoSEQ multiplex PCR; TCRdb's version includes in-frame clones alone and lacks a portion of them. This sample has about 4,000 clones, with approximately 50% found just once. The sequencing sample was made of gut tissue. The source is a female BALB/c mouse given C57BL/6 T cells with graft-versus-host disease after an allogeneic hematopoietic cell transplant. J is TRBJ2-7 and V is TRBV26; no clear D. The CDR3 DNA, read in part, is TGTGCCAGTCGAGGGCCAAGCTCCTATGAACAGTAC. Protein product: CASRGPSSYEQY. The CDR3 in full is CASRGPSSYEQYF.